This record covers a single TCR beta chain. The data were obtained in a study of blood T cell repertoires in COVID-19. Across the study: Samples came from the United States, Italy and Spain, spanning acute and convalescent COVID-19. PBMCs, B-cell-depleted T cells, or T cells provided the cDNA or gDNA that made up the material.

Original data processing: Amplification of reference gene primers was used by the study to estimate nucleated cell counts. The protocol was immunoSEQ multiplex PCR, while the TCRdb copy is restricted to in-frame clones and leaves out a portion. Clonal size and the V and J genes are those of that table, whereas D and trimming came from the DNA. The sample shows 200,000 or so clones, roughly four fifths of them seen only once. Sequenced material: peripheral blood. The receptor comes from a human donor with acute or convalescent COVID-19. The donor label of this sample is uncertain.

The CDR3 protein is CASRGEGNSPLHF. DNA of the CDR3: TGTGCCAGCAGAGGGGAAGGTAATTCACCCCTCCACTTT. The chain links TRBV2 to TRBJ1-6, with a possible D match to TRBD1 (5 bases). CDR1 is SNHLY and CDR2 is FYNNEI in the germline V gene. The CDR3 contains 13 residues. The germline V and J ends were trimmed by 6 bases and 6 bases, with 9 bases remaining between them.